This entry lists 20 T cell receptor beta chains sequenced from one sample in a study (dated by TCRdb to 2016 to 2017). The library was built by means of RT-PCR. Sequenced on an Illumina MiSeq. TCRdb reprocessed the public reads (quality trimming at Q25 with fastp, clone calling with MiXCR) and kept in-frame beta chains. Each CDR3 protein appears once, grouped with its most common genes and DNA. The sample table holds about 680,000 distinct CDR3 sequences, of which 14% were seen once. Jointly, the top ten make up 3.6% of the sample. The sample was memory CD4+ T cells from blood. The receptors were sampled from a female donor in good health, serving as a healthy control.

Here the CDR3 reads CASSRGPRSSYEQYF. In nucleotides, the CDR3 is TGTGCCAGCAGCCGAGGACCAAGAAGCTCCTACGAGCAGTACTTC. The rearrangement joins TRBV3-1 to TRBJ2-7; unclear D gene. This CDR3 region has 15 residues. CDR1 and CDR2 (germline): LGHDT, YNNKEL (reference sequence). The V and J ends lost 4 bases and 0 bases respectively, with 13 bases between them.

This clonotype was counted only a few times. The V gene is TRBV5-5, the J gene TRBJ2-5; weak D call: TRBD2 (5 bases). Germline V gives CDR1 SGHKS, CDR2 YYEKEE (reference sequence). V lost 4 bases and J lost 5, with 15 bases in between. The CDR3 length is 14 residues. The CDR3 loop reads CASSLAGMLETQYF. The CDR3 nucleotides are TGTGCCAGCAGCCTGGCCGGGATGCTGGAGACCCAGTACTTC.

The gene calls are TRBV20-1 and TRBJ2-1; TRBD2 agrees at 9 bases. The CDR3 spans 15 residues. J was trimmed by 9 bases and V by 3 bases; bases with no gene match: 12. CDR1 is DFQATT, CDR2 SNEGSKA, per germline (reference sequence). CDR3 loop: CSASWREGRIGEQFF. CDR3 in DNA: TGCAGTGCTAGTTGGCGGGAGGGCCGGATAGGTGAGCAGTTCTTC.

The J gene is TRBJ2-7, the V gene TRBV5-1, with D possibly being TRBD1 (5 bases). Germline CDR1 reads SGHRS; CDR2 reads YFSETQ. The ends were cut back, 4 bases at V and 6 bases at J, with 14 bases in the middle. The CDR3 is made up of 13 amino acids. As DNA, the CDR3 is TGCGCCAGCAGCGGCAGGGTCGCAAGCGAGCAGTACTTC. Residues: CASSGRVASEQYF.

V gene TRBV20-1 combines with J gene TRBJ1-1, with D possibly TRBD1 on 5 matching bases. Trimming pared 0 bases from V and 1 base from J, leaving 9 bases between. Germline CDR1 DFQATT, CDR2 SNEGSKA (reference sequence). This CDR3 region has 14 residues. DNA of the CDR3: TGCAGTGCTAGAGATGGTAGGGGGAACACTGAAGCTTTCTTT. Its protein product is CSARDGRGNTEAFF.

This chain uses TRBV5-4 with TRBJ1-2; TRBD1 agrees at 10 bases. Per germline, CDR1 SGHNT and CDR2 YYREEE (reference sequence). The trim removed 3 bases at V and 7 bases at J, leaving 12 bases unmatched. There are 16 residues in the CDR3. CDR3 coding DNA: TGTGCCAGCAGCTCCCCTGGGACAGGGGCGCCGAGTGGCTACACCTTC. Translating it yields CASSSPGTGAPSGYTF.

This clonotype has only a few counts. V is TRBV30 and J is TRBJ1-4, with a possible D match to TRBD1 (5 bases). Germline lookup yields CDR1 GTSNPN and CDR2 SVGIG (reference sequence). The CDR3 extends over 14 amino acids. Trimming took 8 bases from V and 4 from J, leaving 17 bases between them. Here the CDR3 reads CAAQWGRFNEKLFF. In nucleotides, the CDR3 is TGTGCCGCCCAGTGGGGGAGGTTTAATGAAAAACTGTTTTTT.

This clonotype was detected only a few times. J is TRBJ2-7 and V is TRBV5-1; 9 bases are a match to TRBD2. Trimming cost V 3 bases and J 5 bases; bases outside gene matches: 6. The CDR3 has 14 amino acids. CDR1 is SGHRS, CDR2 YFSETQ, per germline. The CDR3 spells CASSSGTSRNEQYF. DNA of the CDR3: TGCGCCAGCAGCTCCGGGACTAGCCGAAACGAGCAGTACTTC.

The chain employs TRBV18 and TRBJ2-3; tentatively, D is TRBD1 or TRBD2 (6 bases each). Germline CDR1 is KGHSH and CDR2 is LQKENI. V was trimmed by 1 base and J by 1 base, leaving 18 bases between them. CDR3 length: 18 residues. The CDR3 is CASSPLVVRGGGTDTQYF. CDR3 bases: TGTGCCAGCTCACCACTCGTGGTCAGGGGAGGAGGCACAGATACGCAGTATTTT. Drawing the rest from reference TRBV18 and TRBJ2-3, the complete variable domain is NAGVMQNPRHLVRRRGQEARLRCSPMKGHSHVYWYRQLPEEGLKFMVYLQKENIIDESGMPKERFSAEFPKEGPSILRIQQVVRGDSAAYFCASSPLVVRGGGTDTQYFGPGTRLTVL.

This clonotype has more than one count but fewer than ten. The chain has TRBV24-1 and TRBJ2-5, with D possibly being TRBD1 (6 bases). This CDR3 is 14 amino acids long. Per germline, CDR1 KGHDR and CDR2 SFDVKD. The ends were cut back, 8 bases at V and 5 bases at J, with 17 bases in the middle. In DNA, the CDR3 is TGTGCCACCACGTCAGGGGCCCGGTGGGAGACCCAGTACTTC. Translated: CATTSGARWETQYF.

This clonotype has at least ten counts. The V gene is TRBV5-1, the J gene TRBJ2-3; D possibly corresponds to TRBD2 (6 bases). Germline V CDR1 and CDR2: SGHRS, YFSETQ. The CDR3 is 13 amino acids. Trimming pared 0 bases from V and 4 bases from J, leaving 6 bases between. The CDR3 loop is CASSLAGADTQYF. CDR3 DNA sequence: TGCGCCAGCAGCTTGGCGGGAGCAGATACGCAGTATTTT.

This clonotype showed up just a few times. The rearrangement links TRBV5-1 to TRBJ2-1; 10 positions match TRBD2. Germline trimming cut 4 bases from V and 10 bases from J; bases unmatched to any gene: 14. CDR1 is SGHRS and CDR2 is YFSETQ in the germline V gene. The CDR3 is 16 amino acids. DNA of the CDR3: TGCGCCAGCAGCCATAGAGCGGGGGGGGCCCCAGGCGAGCAGTTCTTC. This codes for CASSHRAGGAPGEQFF.

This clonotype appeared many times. The CDR3: CASSQREGRDTQYF. In DNA, the CDR3 is TGTGCCAGCAGCCAACGGGAGGGTCGAGATACGCAGTATTTT. The V call is TRBV4-2, the J call TRBJ2-3; 8 nucleotides line up with TRBD2. The V gene's germline CDR1 is LGHNA and CDR2 YNFKEQ. This CDR3 is 14 amino acids long. V lost 2 bases to trimming and J lost 5 bases; unmatched junction nucleotides: 3.

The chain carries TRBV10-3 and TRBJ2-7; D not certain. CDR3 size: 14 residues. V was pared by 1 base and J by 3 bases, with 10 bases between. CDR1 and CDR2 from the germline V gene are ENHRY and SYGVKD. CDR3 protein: CAISELGPGYEQYF. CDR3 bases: TGTGCCATCAGTGAGTTGGGTCCCGGCTACGAGCAGTACTTC.

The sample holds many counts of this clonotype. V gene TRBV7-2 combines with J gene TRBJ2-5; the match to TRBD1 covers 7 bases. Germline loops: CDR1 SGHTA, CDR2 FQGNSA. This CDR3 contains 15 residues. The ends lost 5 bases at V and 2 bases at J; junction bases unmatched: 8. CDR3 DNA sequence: TGTGCCAGCAGCCTACATCAGACAGGGCAAGAGACCCAGTACTTC. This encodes CASSLHQTGQETQYF.

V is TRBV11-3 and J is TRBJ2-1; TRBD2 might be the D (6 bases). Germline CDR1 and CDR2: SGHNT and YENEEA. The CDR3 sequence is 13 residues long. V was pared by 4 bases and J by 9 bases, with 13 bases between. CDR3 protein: CASSSRSGVEQFF. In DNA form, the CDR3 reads TGTGCCAGCAGCTCACGTTCGGGGGTTGAGCAGTTCTTC.

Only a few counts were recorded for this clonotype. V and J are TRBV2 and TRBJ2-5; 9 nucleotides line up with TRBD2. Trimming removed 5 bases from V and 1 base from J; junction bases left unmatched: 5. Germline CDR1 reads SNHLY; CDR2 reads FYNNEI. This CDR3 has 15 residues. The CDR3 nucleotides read TGTGCCAGCAGTTACGGACTAGCGATCCAAGAGACCCAGTACTTC. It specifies CASSYGLAIQETQYF.

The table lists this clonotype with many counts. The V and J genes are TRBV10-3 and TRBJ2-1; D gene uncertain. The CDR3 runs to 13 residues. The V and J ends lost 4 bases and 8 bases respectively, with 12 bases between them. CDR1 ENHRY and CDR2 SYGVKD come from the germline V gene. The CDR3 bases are TGTGCCATCAGTGCGAAGGGTGACGATGAGCAGTTCTTC. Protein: CAISAKGDDEQFF.

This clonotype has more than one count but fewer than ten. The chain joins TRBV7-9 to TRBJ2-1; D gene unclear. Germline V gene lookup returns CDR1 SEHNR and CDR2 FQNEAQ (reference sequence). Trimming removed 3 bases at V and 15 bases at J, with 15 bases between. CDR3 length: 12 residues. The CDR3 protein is CASSFRYGGAFF. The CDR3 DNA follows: TGTGCCAGCAGCTTTCGTTATGGTGGAGCGTTCTTC.

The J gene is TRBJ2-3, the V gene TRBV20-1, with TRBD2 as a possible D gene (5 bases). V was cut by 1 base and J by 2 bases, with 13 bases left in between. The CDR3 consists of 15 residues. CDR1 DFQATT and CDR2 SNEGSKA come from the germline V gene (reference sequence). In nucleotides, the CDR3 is TGCAGTGCTAGAGGATCGCCTAGCAACACAGATACGCAGTATTTT. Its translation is CSARGSPSNTDTQYF.